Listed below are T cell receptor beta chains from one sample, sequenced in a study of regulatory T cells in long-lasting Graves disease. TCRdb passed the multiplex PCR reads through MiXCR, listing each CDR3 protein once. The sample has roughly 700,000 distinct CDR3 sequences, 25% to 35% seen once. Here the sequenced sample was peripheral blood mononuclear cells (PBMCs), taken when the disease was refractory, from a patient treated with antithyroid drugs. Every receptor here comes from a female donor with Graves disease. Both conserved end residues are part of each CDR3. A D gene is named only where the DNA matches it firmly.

CDR3 protein: CASSLSDRRAIQYF
V gene: TRBV5-1
J gene: TRBJ2-4
CDR3 length: 14
D gene: .

CDR3 protein: CSALSGRAVVEQYF
V gene: TRBV20-1
J gene: TRBJ2-7
CDR3 length: 14
D gene: TRBD2

CDR3 protein: CASSLVLAPGPHGYTF
V gene: TRBV5-1
J gene: TRBJ1-2
CDR3 length: 16
D gene: .

CDR3 protein: CASSLVVGASGSYNEQFF
V gene: TRBV13
J gene: TRBJ2-1
CDR3 length: 18
D gene: TRBD2

CDR3 protein: CASSEGRTQAFF
V gene: TRBV25-1
J gene: TRBJ1-1
CDR3 length: 12
D gene: .

CDR3 protein: CASSFPRDTEAFF
V gene: TRBV7-3
J gene: TRBJ1-1
CDR3 length: 13
D gene: .

CDR3 protein: CSAKGRNTGELFF
V gene: TRBV20-1
J gene: TRBJ2-2
CDR3 length: 13
D gene: .

CDR3 protein: CASSSGTGQGGYTF
V gene: TRBV12-3/TRBV12-4
J gene: TRBJ1-2
CDR3 length: 14
D gene: TRBD1

CDR3 protein: CASSSPPTGTEAFF
V gene: TRBV7-9
J gene: TRBJ1-1
CDR3 length: 14
D gene: .

CDR3 protein: CASRGQGRHEQYF
V gene: TRBV27
J gene: TRBJ2-7
CDR3 length: 13
D gene: TRBD1

CDR3 protein: CASSYTTASHGYTF
V gene: TRBV6-9
J gene: TRBJ1-2
CDR3 length: 14
D gene: .

CDR3 protein: CASSELASGRKETQYF
V gene: TRBV2
J gene: TRBJ2-5
CDR3 length: 16
D gene: TRBD2

CDR3 protein: CSVRTGNYGYTF
V gene: TRBV29-1
J gene: TRBJ1-2
CDR3 length: 12
D gene: TRBD1

CDR3 protein: CSVEGGARTEAFF
V gene: TRBV29-1
J gene: TRBJ1-1
CDR3 length: 13
D gene: .

CDR3 protein: CSATKDRATEAFF
V gene: TRBV20-1
J gene: TRBJ1-1
CDR3 length: 13
D gene: TRBD1

CDR3 protein: CSVAAGTNSYEQYF
V gene: TRBV29-1
J gene: TRBJ2-7
CDR3 length: 14
D gene: .

CDR3 protein: CASSVDRTFTF
V gene: TRBV9
J gene: TRBJ1-2
CDR3 length: 11
D gene: TRBD1

CDR3 protein: CAWIAGTENTEAFF
V gene: TRBV30
J gene: TRBJ1-1
CDR3 length: 14
D gene: TRBD1

CDR3 protein: CASSGMTGEEDEKLFF
V gene: TRBV5-1
J gene: TRBJ1-4
CDR3 length: 16
D gene: TRBD1

CDR3 protein: CASSSPWTGGRARDNEQFF
V gene: TRBV7-2
J gene: TRBJ2-1
CDR3 length: 19
D gene: TRBD2

CDR3 protein: CASSESFNQPQHF
V gene: TRBV6-1
J gene: TRBJ1-5
CDR3 length: 13
D gene: .

CDR3 protein: CSARSGLAGGSSYEQYF
V gene: TRBV20-1
J gene: TRBJ2-7
CDR3 length: 17
D gene: TRBD2

CDR3 protein: CASSLWEGYTF
V gene: TRBV28
J gene: TRBJ1-2
CDR3 length: 11
D gene: .

CDR3 protein: CASRRGPRRRGQETQYF
V gene: TRBV12-3/TRBV12-4
J gene: .
CDR3 length: 17
D gene: .

CDR3 protein: CASSSGGQGAGNTEAFF
V gene: TRBV6-2/TRBV6-3
J gene: TRBJ1-1
CDR3 length: 17
D gene: TRBD1

CDR3 protein: CASSPLRAGAREQYF
V gene: TRBV6-1
J gene: TRBJ2-7
CDR3 length: 15
D gene: TRBD2

CDR3 protein: CASCPINEKLFF
V gene: TRBV12-3/TRBV12-4
J gene: TRBJ1-4
CDR3 length: 12
D gene: .

CDR3 protein: CASLRGGGEETQYF
V gene: TRBV6-1
J gene: TRBJ2-5
CDR3 length: 14
D gene: .

CDR3 protein: CASSDGDRHTGELFF
V gene: TRBV9
J gene: TRBJ2-2
CDR3 length: 15
D gene: TRBD1

CDR3 protein: CAISEGTGSNSPLHF
V gene: TRBV10-3
J gene: TRBJ1-6
CDR3 length: 15
D gene: .

CDR3 protein: CATSRDLPGGSTNEKLFF
V gene: TRBV15
J gene: TRBJ1-4
CDR3 length: 18
D gene: .

CDR3 protein: CASSLSVSMNTEAFF
V gene: TRBV27
J gene: TRBJ1-1
CDR3 length: 15
D gene: .

CDR3 protein: CASSPSRGTGGSDTQYF
V gene: TRBV5-1
J gene: TRBJ2-3
CDR3 length: 17
D gene: TRBD1

CDR3 protein: CASSIRGKSNQPQHF
V gene: TRBV19
J gene: TRBJ1-5
CDR3 length: 15
D gene: .

CDR3 protein: CASSLGTETQYF
V gene: TRBV11-2
J gene: TRBJ2-5
CDR3 length: 12
D gene: .

CDR3 protein: CSAAPGRANSPLHF
V gene: TRBV20-1
J gene: TRBJ1-6
CDR3 length: 14
D gene: .

CDR3 protein: CASSPGTLYGYTF
V gene: TRBV6-2/TRBV6-3
J gene: TRBJ1-2
CDR3 length: 13
D gene: .

CDR3 protein: CASTPLAGELFF
V gene: TRBV7-6
J gene: TRBJ2-2
CDR3 length: 12
D gene: .

CDR3 protein: CASSDPGLVMNTEAFF
V gene: TRBV7-9
J gene: TRBJ1-1
CDR3 length: 16
D gene: .

CDR3 protein: CASSLAAGSNYGYTF
V gene: TRBV11-2
J gene: TRBJ1-2
CDR3 length: 15
D gene: .

CDR3 protein: CASTQGDNEKLFF
V gene: TRBV28
J gene: TRBJ1-4
CDR3 length: 13
D gene: .

CDR3 protein: CASSPLEAAAYGYTF
V gene: TRBV27
J gene: TRBJ1-2
CDR3 length: 15
D gene: .

CDR3 protein: CASSPLRYGYTF
V gene: TRBV28
J gene: TRBJ1-2
CDR3 length: 12
D gene: .

CDR3 protein: CATEGQGATGELFF
V gene: TRBV24-1
J gene: TRBJ2-2
CDR3 length: 14
D gene: TRBD1

CDR3 protein: CASRQSSGNTIYF
V gene: TRBV5-1
J gene: TRBJ1-3
CDR3 length: 13
D gene: .